A few counts support the clone carrying this T cell receptor beta chain. Its specificity is not known. A single record per CDR3 protein comes from TCRdb applying MiXCR to the RT-PCR reads. The profile covers around 570,000 distinct CDR3 sequences, with approximately 11% appearing a single time and 9.5% to 11% taken by the ten largest. The data belong to a study of response to subunit inactivated influenza vaccine. Whole-study findings and limits: After each seasonal influenza vaccination, few new T cells are recruited, the authors suggested.

Germline V gives CDR1 LNHNV, CDR2 YYDKDF (reference sequence). The CDR3 covers 15 residues. Trimming removed 0 bases from V and 3 bases from J, with 9 bases in between. These data were also filed under a second study, of T cells expressing NK-cell markers. As reported in that work: The TCR beta cDNA came from 5'RACE template switching with UMIs. Cells sorted as CD3+CD56+NKG2C+, CD3+CD56+NKG2C- and CD3+CD56-NKG2C+ T cells supplied the TCR beta repertoires. Most of the eight sequenced donors tested HCMV-seropositive; one tested seronegative. HCMV specificity of the expanded NKG2C+ T cell clones was not established.

The chain is built from TRBV15 and TRBJ2-1; perhaps TRBD2 as D (5 bases). The starting material was PBMCs from blood, obtained on the day of vaccination. The source of this sequence is a man aged 45-60 years who received an inactivated influenza vaccine. CDR3 loop: CATSRESGYYNEQFF. The DNA for the CDR3 is TGTGCCACCAGCAGAGAATCGGGGTACTACAATGAGCAGTTCTTC. Full variable domain (missing parts from reference TRBV15 and TRBJ2-1): DAMVIQNPRYQVTQFGKPVTLSCSQTLNHNVMYWYQQKSSQAPKLLFHYYDKDFNNEADTPDNFQSRRPNTSFCFLDIRSPGLGDTAMYLCATSRESGYYNEQFFGPGTRLTVL.